Below, 20 T cell receptor beta chains from the same sample are listed, as sequenced in a study of prognosis after radiotherapy for stage I lung cancer. Multiplex PCR, run in two rounds, amplified TCR beta CDR3 from genomic DNA. Gene-specific TRBV and TRBJ primers were used in PCR round one. TCRdb re-derived calls from the multiplex PCR reads in MiXCR, one entry per CDR3 protein. Among 15,000 to 20,000 distinct CDR3 sequences listed, roughly a quarter were seen once. Material: PBMCs, obtained before or after stereotactic body radiation therapy (not recorded which). Source of these receptors: a donor over 45 with non-small cell lung cancer.

As for this clonotype: A much bigger clone sits one base away, suggesting this may be a read error. The chain carries TRBV10-3 and TRBJ2-1; a weak D match, TRBD2 (6 bases). CDR1 is ENHRY, CDR2 SYGVKD, per germline. The CDR3 totals 14 residues. V lost 5 bases and J 3 bases, leaving 11 bases between the germline ends. The CDR3 protein is CAISSGGDYNEQFF. DNA of the CDR3: TGTGCCATCAGTAGTGGCGGGGACTACAATGAGCAGTTCTTC.

This clonotype appeared many times. The rearrangement uses TRBV9 and TRBJ2-1, with TRBD2 matching 9 bases. Germline CDR1 reads SGDLS; CDR2 reads YYNGEE. The CDR3 loop spans 15 amino acids. V was pared by 0 bases and J by 5 bases, with 3 bases of the junction left unmatched. CDR3: CASSVGLAANNEQFF. In nucleotides, the CDR3 is TGTGCCAGCAGCGTAGGACTAGCGGCTAACAATGAGCAGTTCTTC.

This clonotype has just a few counts. The junction does not match germline at one end; this may be a read error. The J gene is TRBJ2-1, the V gene TRBV5-4, with 7 positions matching TRBD2. Germline V gives CDR1 SGHNT, CDR2 YYREEE (reference sequence). CDR3 length: 16 amino acids. CDR3: CASSSGGLALYNEQFF. CDR3 in DNA: TGTGCCAGTAGCTCGGGAGGCCTAGCGCTCTACAATGAGCAGTTCTTC.

For this clonotype: At one end, the junction sequence differs from germline, possibly due to a read error. The chain is built from TRBV2 and TRBJ1-1; TRBD1 agrees at 7 bases. Germline values: CDR1 SNHLY, CDR2 FYNNEI. The CDR3 is 17 residues long. CDR3 region: CASRDTWDSVLPFEALF. The CDR3 coding sequence is TGTGCCAGCAGAGACACTTGGGACAGCGTCCTACCTTTTGAAGCTTTATTT.

The sample holds many counts of this clonotype. The gene calls are TRBV28 and TRBJ1-1; D is possibly TRBD1 (5 bases). Trimming took off 3 bases at V and 7 bases at J, with 9 bases between the two ends. Germline-derived CDR1 and CDR2 are MDHEN and SYDVKM. CDR3 length: 12 residues. CDR3 nucleotide sequence: TGTGCCAGCAGTTTCGGGGGTTTTGAAGCTTTCTTT. This sequence encodes CASSFGGFEAFF. The full variable domain, completed using reference TRBV28 and TRBJ1-1, is DVKVTQSSRYLVKRTGEKVFLECVQDMDHENMFWYRQDPGLGLRLIYFSYDVKMKEKGDIPEGYSVSREKKERFSLILESASTNQTSMYLCASSFGGFEAFFGQGTRLTVV.

This clonotype was recorded many times. The V call is TRBV7-9, the J call TRBJ2-7, with 10 bases aligning to TRBD2. V dropped 5 bases and J dropped 3; count of bases not matched to a gene: 13. This CDR3 is 17 amino acids long. From germline, CDR1 is SEHNR and CDR2 FQNEAQ (reference sequence). The CDR3 bases are TGTGCCAGCAGCCCCGGGGCTAGCGGGAGTGCGGTCTACGAGCAGTACTTC. Residues: CASSPGASGSAVYEQYF.

This clonotype has at least ten counts. CDR3: CASRDRGNEKLFF. CDR3 nucleotides: TGTGCCAGCAGGGACAGGGGGAACGAAAAACTGTTTTTT. J is TRBJ1-4 and V is TRBV28, with TRBD1 identical over 10 bases. Germline V CDR1 and CDR2: MDHEN, SYDVKM. The CDR3 covers 13 residues. V lost 6 bases to trimming and J lost 8 bases; unmatched junction nucleotides: 3.

By sample fraction, this clonotype is medium-sized (0.01 to 0.1%). The gene calls are TRBV30 and TRBJ2-7; D unclear. There are 10 residues in the CDR3. The ends were cut back, 5 bases at V and 2 bases at J, with 4 bases in the middle. Germline CDR1 GTSNPN, CDR2 SVGIG (reference sequence). The CDR3 DNA reads as TGTGCCTGGGGGACCTACGAGCAGTACTTC. Its translation is CAWGTYEQYF.

This clonotype was found many times. V usage is TRBV7-2 and J usage is TRBJ1-1, with TRBD1 as a possible D gene (5 bases). Germline V gene sequence: CDR1 SGHTA, CDR2 FQGNSA. This CDR3 comprises 15 residues. V was cut by 1 base and J by 6 bases, with 15 bases left in between. The CDR3 DNA reads TGTGCCAGCAGCTTAGGTTCCGGGCTAGGGGCTGAAGCTTTCTTT. It encodes CASSLGSGLGAEAFF.

Within the sample, this clonotype is medium-sized. CDR3 amino acids: CASSSLDQRSMQFF. As DNA, the CDR3 is TGTGCCAGCAGCTCCTTGGACCAACGAAGTATGCAGTTCTTC. The chain joins TRBV7-9 to TRBJ2-1; D is undetermined. Trimming took off 4 bases at V and 12 bases at J, with 19 bases between the two ends. Germline CDR1 SEHNR, CDR2 FQNEAQ (reference sequence). The CDR3 length is 14 residues.

In this sample, this clonotype turned up many times. The chain couples TRBV28 to TRBJ2-3; unclear D gene. There are 14 residues in the CDR3. Germline V lookup: CDR1 MDHEN, CDR2 SYDVKM. Trimming cost V 7 bases and J 4 bases, with 15 bases left between them. CDR3 region: CASKSASVSDTQYF. As DNA, the CDR3 is TGTGCCAGCAAAAGCGCCTCGGTCTCAGATACGCAGTATTTT.

Comment on this clonotype: A far larger clone is only one base removed, so a read error is likely. V gene TRBV11-1 combines with J gene TRBJ1-6, with a tentative D call TRBD1 (5 bases). CDR1 and CDR2 (germline): SGHAT, FQDESV (reference sequence). This CDR3 region has 17 residues. CDR3 nucleotides: TGCGACAGCAGCCGGACCACCGGGCCCGGCGAGGGTTCACCCCTCCACTTT. Translation: CDSSRTTGPGEGSPLHF.

Note on this clonotype: This likely came from a read error, as a far larger clone is one base away. The genes are TRBV5-1 and TRBJ2-5, with D perhaps matching TRBD2 (6 bases). V gave up 2 bases and J gave up 11 bases, with 19 bases separating them. The germline gives CDR1 SGHRS, CDR2 YFSETQ. The CDR3 contains 14 residues. The DNA for the CDR3 is TGCGCCAGCAGCTTCGGGGACTCCTACAATGAGCAGTACTTC. Its translation: CASSFGDSYNEQYF.

Ten or more counts support this clonotype. This rearrangement joins TRBV30 to TRBJ2-7; D may correspond to TRBD1 or TRBD2 (5 bases each). This CDR3 region has 16 residues. In germline, CDR1 is GTSNPN, CDR2 SVGIG (reference sequence). V was pared by 1 base and J by 1 base, with 17 bases between. The CDR3 DNA sequence: TGTGCCTGGAGTGCGACGATGGGACCCCTGTCCTACGAGCAGTACTTC. Protein product: CAWSATMGPLSYEQYF.

This clonotype was counted ten times or more. The V and J genes are TRBV9 and TRBJ2-1; the match to TRBD2 covers 7 bases. Germline assignment: CDR1 SGDLS and CDR2 YYNGEE. V was clipped by 5 bases and J by 2 bases; unmatched bases: 19. The CDR3 extends over 19 amino acids. This CDR3 is CASRNRGGRAESAYNEQFF. In DNA form, the CDR3 reads TGTGCCAGCAGAAACCGGGGCGGGAGAGCCGAATCTGCCTACAATGAGCAGTTCTTC.

This clonotype was counted ten times or more. The rearrangement uses TRBV20-1 and TRBJ2-5, with D unclear. Deletions cut 7 bases from V and 2 bases from J, with 11 bases between. Germline V gives CDR1 DFQATT, CDR2 SNEGSKA (reference sequence). The CDR3 totals 12 residues. CDR3 in amino acids: CSGHREQETQYF. The CDR3, as DNA: TGCAGTGGACACAGAGAACAAGAGACCCAGTACTTC.

On this clonotype: A far bigger clonotype differs at one base, so this is likely a read error. This sequence joins TRBV6-8 and TRBJ2-1; D is unclear. The CDR3 has 14 residues. Germline-derived CDR1 and CDR2 are MNHGY and SAAAGT. V was cut by 8 bases and J by 3 bases, with 14 bases left in between. DNA for the CDR3: TGTGCCAGCCTAGGGCAGATTGACTACAATGAGCAGTTCTTC. Its protein is CASLGQIDYNEQFF.

This clonotype was detected ten times or more. The chain carries TRBV5-8 and TRBJ1-4, with 7 bases fitting TRBD1. The V segment lost 4 bases and the J segment 7 bases; nucleotides outside the gene matches: 13. Germline-derived CDR1 and CDR2 are SGHTS and YDEGEE. The CDR3 loop spans 16 amino acids. The DNA of the CDR3 is TGTGCCAGCAGCGACGAGAGGGGGCGTTGGAGTGAAAAACTGTTTTTT. Its translation is CASSDERGRWSEKLFF.

This clonotype was seen ten or more times. V usage is TRBV19 and J usage is TRBJ2-5; 9 nucleotides agree with TRBD1. The ends lost 1 base at V and 3 bases at J; junction bases unmatched: 6. This CDR3 has 16 residues. CDR1 is LNHDA and CDR2 is SQIVND in the germline V gene (reference sequence). The CDR3 DNA sequence: TGTGCCAGTAGTATAGCTAAGGGGACAGGGAAAGAGACCCAGTACTTC. Translating it yields CASSIAKGTGKETQYF.

Sample share makes this clonotype medium-sized. The rearrangement links TRBV5-8 to TRBJ2-2; D not resolved. Germline lookup yields CDR1 SGHTS and CDR2 YDEGEE. The CDR3 is 12 amino acids. V was pared by 0 bases and J by 6 bases, with 3 bases between. CDR3 DNA sequence: TGTGCCAGCAGCTTGGCTTCCGGGGAGCTGTTTTTT. Residues: CASSLASGELFF.